This T cell receptor beta chain was identified during a study of blood T cell repertoires in COVID-19. Trimming took 1 base from V and 1 from J; bases not matched to a gene: 2. The germline CDR1 and CDR2 sequences are MNHEY and SVGAGI. There are 15 residues in the CDR3. Sequencing used immunoSEQ multiplex PCR; TCRdb keeps in-frame clones, though not all of them. This table has approximately 60,000 clones, approximately 85% appearing once. The chain combines TRBV6-5 with TRBJ2-7; 9 positions agree with TRBD2. What was sequenced was peripheral blood. The clonotype comes from a human donor in a cohort sampled during active COVID-19. The CDR3 nucleotides read TGTGCCAGCAGTTACTTAGCGGGGGCGTCCTACGAGCAGTACTTC. It is translated as CASSYLAGASYEQYF.